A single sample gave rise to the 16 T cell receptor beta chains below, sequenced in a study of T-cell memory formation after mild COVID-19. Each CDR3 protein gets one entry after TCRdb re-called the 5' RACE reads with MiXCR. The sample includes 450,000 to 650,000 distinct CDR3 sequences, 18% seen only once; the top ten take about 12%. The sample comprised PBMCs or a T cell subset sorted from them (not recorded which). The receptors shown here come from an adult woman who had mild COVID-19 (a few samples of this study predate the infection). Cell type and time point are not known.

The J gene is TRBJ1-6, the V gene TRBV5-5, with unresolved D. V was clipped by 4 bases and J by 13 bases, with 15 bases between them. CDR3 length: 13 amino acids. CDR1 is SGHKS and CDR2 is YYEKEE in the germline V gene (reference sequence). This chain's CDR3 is CASSPYLGGPLHF. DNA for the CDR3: TGTGCCAGCAGCCCCTACCTGGGAGGTCCCCTCCACTTT.

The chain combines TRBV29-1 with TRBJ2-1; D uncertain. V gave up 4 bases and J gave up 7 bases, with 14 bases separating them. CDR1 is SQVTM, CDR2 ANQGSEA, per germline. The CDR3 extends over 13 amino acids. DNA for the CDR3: TGCAGCGTTGTCGGCGGAAGGGTAAATGAGCAGTTCTTC. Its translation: CSVVGGRVNEQFF.

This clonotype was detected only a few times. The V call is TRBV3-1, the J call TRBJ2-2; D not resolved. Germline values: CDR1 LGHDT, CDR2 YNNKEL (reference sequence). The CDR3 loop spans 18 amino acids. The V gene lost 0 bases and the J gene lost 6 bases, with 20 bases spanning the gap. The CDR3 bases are TGTGCCAGCAGCCAAGATCAATTAGACCAAATATTTGCCGGGGAGCTGTTTTTT. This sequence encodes CASSQDQLDQIFAGELFF.

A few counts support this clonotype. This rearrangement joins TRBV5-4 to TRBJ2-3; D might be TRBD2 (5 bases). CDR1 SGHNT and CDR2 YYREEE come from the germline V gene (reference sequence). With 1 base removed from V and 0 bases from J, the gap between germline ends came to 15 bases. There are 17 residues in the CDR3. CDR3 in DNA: TGTGCCAGCAGCTTGTCCAAGCTAGCCCCCAGCACAGATACGCAGTATTTT. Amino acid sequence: CASSLSKLAPSTDTQYF.

The CDR3 here is CASSGGGSGNTIYF. The CDR3 DNA follows: TGTGCCAGCAGTGGGGGGGGATCTGGAAACACCATATATTTT. The genes are TRBV12-3 or TRBV12-4 and TRBJ1-3; D might be TRBD1 (5 bases). CDR3 length: 14 residues. The ends were cut back, 5 bases at V and 1 base at J, with 9 bases in the middle.

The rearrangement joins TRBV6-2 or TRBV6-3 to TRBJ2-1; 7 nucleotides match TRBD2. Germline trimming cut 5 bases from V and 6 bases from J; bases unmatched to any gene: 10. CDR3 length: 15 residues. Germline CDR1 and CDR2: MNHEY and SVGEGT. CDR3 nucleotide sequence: TGTGCCAGCAGTCAGGTCCCTAGCGGAACCAATGAGCAGTTCTTC. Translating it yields CASSQVPSGTNEQFF.

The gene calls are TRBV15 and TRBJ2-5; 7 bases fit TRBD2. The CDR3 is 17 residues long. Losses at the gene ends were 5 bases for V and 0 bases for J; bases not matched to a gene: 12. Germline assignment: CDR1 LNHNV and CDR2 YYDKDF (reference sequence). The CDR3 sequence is CATSERTSGKYQETQYF. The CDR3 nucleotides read TGTGCCACCAGCGAAAGGACAAGCGGGAAGTACCAAGAGACCCAGTACTTC. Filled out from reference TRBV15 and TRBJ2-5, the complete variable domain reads DAMVIQNPRYQVTQFGKPVTLSCSQTLNHNVMYWYQQKSSQAPKLLFHYYDKDFNNEADTPDNFQSRRPNTSFCFLDIRSPGLGDTAMYLCATSERTSGKYQETQYFGPGTRLLVL.

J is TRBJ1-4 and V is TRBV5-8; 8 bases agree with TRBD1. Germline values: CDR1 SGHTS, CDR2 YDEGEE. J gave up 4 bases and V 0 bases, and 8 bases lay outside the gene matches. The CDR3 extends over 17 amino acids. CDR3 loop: CASSLAAGGWSNEKLFF. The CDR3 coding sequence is TGTGCCAGCAGCTTGGCCGCAGGGGGCTGGAGTAATGAAAAACTGTTTTTT.

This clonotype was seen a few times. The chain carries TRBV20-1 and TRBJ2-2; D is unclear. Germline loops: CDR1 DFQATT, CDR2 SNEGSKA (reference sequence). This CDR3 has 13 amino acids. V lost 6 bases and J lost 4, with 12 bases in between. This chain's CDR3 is CSARPQSTGELFF. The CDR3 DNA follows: TGCAGTGCAAGGCCACAGTCCACCGGGGAGCTGTTTTTT.

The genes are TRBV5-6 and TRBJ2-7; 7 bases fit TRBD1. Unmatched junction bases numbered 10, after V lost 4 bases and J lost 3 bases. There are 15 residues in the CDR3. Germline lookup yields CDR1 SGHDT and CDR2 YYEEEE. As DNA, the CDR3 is TGTGCCAGCAGCCTGGAGACAGGGCCTCTCTACGAGCAGTACTTC. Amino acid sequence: CASSLETGPLYEQYF. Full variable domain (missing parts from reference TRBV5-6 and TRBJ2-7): DAGVTQSPTHLIKTRGQQVTLRCSPKSGHDTVSWYQQALGQGPQFIFQYYEEEERQRGNFPDRFSGHQFPNYSSELNVNALLLGDSALYLCASSLETGPLYEQYFGPGTRLTVT.

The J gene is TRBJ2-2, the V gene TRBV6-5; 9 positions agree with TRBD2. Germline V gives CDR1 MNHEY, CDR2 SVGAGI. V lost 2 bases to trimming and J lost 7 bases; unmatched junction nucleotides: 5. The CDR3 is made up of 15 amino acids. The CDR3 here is CASSYRPSGDGELFF. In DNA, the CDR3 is TGTGCCAGCAGTTACAGACCTAGCGGGGACGGGGAGCTGTTTTTT.

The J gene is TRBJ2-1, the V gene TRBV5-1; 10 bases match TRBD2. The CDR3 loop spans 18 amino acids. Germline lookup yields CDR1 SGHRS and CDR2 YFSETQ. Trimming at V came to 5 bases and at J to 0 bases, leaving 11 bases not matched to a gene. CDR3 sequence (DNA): TGCGCCAGCAGAACATCTAGCGGGGGCCTCAGCTCCTACAATGAGCAGTTCTTC. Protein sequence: CASRTSSGGLSSYNEQFF.

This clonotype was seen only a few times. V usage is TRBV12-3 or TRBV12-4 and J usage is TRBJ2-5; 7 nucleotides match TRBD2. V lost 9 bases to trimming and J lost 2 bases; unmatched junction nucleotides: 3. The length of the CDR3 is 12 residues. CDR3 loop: CASGGVQETQYF. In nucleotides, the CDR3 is TGTGCCAGTGGGGGGGTACAAGAGACCCAGTACTTC.

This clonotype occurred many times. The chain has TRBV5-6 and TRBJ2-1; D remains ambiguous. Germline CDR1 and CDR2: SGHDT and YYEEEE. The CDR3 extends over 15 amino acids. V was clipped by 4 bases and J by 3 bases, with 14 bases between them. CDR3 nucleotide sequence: TGTGCCAGCAGCCCACCCCTGAGCCTCTACAATGAGCAGTTCTTC. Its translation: CASSPPLSLYNEQFF.

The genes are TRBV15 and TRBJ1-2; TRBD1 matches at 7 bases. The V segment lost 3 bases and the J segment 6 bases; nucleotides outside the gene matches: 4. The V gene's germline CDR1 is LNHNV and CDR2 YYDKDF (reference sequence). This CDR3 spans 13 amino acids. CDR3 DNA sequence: TGTGCCACCAGCAGTTCAGGGGGGAATGGCTACACCTTC. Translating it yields CATSSSGGNGYTF.

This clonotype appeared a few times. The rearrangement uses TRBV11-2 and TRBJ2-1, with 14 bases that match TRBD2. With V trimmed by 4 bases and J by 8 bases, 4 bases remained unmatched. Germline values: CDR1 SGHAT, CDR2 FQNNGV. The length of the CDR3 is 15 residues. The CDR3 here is CASSSTSGGAYEQFF. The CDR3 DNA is TGTGCCAGCAGCTCGACTAGCGGGGGGGCCTATGAGCAGTTCTTC.